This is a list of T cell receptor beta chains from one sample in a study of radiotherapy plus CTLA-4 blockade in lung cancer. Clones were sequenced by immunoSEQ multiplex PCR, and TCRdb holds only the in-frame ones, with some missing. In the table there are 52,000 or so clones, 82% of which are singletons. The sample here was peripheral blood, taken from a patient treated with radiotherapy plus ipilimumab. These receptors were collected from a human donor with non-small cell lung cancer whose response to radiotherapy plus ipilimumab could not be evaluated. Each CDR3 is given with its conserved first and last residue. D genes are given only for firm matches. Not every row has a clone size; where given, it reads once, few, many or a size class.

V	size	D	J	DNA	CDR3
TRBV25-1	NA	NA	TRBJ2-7	TGTGCCAGCAGTACACAAAAGGGATCCAGGGTCGGCTACGAGCAGTACTTC	CASSTQKGSRVGYEQYF
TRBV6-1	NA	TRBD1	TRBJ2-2	TGTGCCAGCAGGCGGACAGGGAACACCGGGGAGCTGTTTTTT	CASRRTGNTGELFF
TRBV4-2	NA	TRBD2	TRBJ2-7	TGTGCCAGCAGCCGAGCTAGCGGGAGCGGAGGGGACGAGCAGTACTTC	CASSRASGSGGDEQYF
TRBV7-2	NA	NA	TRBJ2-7	TGTGCCAGCAGCGCCCCCGGGCTAGCGTTCTACGAGCAGTACTTC	CASSAPGLAFYEQYF
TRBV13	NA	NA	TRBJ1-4	TGTGCCAGCAGCTTCAGGGCCGATGAGGAAAAACTGTTTTTT	CASSFRADEEKLFF
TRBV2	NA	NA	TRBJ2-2	TGTGCCAGCATCGGCAGCCAGGGAATCACCGGGGAGCTGTTTTTT	CASIGSQGITGELFF
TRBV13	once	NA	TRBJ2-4	TGTGCCAGCAGCTCCGACAGGCGGAACATTCAGTACTTC	CASSSDRRNIQYF
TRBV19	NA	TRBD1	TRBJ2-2	TGTGCCAGTAGTAGCAGGGGGATCAACACCGGGGAGCTGTTTTTT	CASSSRGINTGELFF
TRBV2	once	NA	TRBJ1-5	TGTGCCAGCAGTGAAGCGAGGGATAGCAATCAGCCCCAGCATTTT	CASSEARDSNQPQHF
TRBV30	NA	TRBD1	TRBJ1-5	TGTGCCTGGAGTGGAGGGGCAGGGGGCAGCCCGAATCAGCCCCAGCATTTT	CAWSGGAGGSPNQPQHF
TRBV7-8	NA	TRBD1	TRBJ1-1	TGTGCCAGCAGCCTGGGGGACAGAAACACTGAAGCTTTCTTT	CASSLGDRNTEAFF
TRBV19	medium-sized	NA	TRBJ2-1	TGTGCCAGTAGTATTTCCCGGGGAGGGGGTGAGCAGTTCTTC	CASSISRGGGEQFF
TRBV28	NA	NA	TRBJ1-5	TGTGCCAGCAGTTTATCCCGACAGGATCAGCCCCAGCATTTT	CASSLSRQDQPQHF
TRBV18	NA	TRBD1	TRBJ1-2	TGTGCCAGCTCATACGGACAGGGGGCAAGTTATGGCTACACCTTC	CASSYGQGASYGYTF
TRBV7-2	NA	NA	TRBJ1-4	TGTGCCAGCAGCCTTCAGCGGACCCCGGACAATGAAAAACTGTTTTTT	CASSLQRTPDNEKLFF
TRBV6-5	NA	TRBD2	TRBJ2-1	TGTGCCAGCAGGCTAGCGGGGGCTATGAATGAGCAGTTCTTC	CASRLAGAMNEQFF
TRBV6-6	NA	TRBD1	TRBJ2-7	TGTGCCAGCAGTTATGTGACAGGGAGAGCCTACGAGCAGTACTTC	CASSYVTGRAYEQYF
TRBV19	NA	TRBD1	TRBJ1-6	TGTGCCAGTAGTATTCGGGCAGGGGGTAATTCACCCCTCCACTTT	CASSIRAGGNSPLHF
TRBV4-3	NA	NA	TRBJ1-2	TGCGCCAGCAGCCAAGATCCGCGAGGCCCGCTAGTTCATGGCTACACCTTC	CASSQDPRGPLVHGYTF
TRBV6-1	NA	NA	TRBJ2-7	TGTGCCAGCAGTGAAACGGGGATTGGCGAGCAGTACTTC	CASSETGIGEQYF
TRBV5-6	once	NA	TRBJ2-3	TGTGCCAGCAGCCCTACGGGCACAGATACGCAGTATTTT	CASSPTGTDTQYF
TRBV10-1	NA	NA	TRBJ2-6	TGCGCCTTTGGGAGGGGGACGGCTGGGGCCAACGTCCTGACTTTC	CAFGRGTAGANVLTF
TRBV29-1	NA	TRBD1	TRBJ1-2	TGCAGCGTGACAGGGGGAGGAGGCTACACCTTC	CSVTGGGGYTF
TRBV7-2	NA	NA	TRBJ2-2	TGTGCCAGCAGCTTGAGGGTGGGGGAGCTGTTTTTT	CASSLRVGELFF
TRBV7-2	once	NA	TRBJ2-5	TGTGCCAGCAGCTTAAGCAGGGTTGAGACCCAGTACTTC	CASSLSRVETQYF
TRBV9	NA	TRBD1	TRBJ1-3	TGTGCCAGCAGCGTCGGGACAGGGGGAATGAGCTCTGGAAACACCATATATTTT	CASSVGTGGMSSGNTIYF
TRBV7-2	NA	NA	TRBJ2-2	TGTGCCAGCAGCTTAAGCGGGAACACCGGGGAGCTGTTTTTT	CASSLSGNTGELFF
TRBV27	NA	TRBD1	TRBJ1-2	TGTGCCAGCAGTTCCGCCCCTACAGGGGAAGGCTACACCTTC	CASSSAPTGEGYTF
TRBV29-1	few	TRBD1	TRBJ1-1	TGCAGCGTCCAGGGACAGCAGAACACTGAAGCTTTCTTT	CSVQGQQNTEAFF
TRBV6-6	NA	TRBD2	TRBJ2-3	TGTGCCAGCAGTCTTTTGGGACTAGCGGGCACAGATACGCAGTATTTT	CASSLLGLAGTDTQYF
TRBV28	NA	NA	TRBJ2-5	TGTGCCAGCAGTTCCCCCAAGGGAGTACATTCGCAGCAGTACTTC	CASSSPKGVHSQQYF
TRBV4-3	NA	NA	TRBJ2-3	TGCGCCAGCAGCCAGGGCAACACAGATACGCAGTATTTT	CASSQGNTDTQYF
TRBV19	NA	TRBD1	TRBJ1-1	TGTGCCAGTAGTATTAGTAGGGGACAGGGAGAAGCTTTCTTT	CASSISRGQGEAFF
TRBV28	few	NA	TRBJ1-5	TGTGCCAGCAATACCGCGCAACGTAGCAATCAGCCCCAGCATTTT	CASNTAQRSNQPQHF
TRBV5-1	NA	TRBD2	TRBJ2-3	TGCGCCAGCCTGACCGTAGCGGGCGCAGGAGATACGCAGTATTTT	CASLTVAGAGDTQYF
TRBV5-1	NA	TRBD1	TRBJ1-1	TGCGCCAGCAGCGGATGGGGGACAGGGGGGGACACTGAAGCTTTCTTT	CASSGWGTGGDTEAFF